This T cell receptor (beta chain) was recovered during a study of T cells after yellow fever vaccination. As for the study in general: Each low-cell-number fraction was prepared by means of SMART-Seq v4 Ultra Low Input. General study points: Although the secondary response was weaker, it peaked faster, at day 5 versus 15. Primary-vaccination clones mostly resurfaced post-booster (96% CD4, about 87% CD8).

The study made its TCR cDNA through 5'RACE template switching. That step introduced a universal primer site along with UMIs. TCRdb reanalysed the 5' RACE reads using MiXCR and keeps one entry per CDR3 protein. The sample lists roughly 520,000 distinct CDR3 sequences, about a fifth occurring once. The CDR3 loop spans 16 amino acids. V trimming: 4 bases; J trimming: 2 bases; junction bases outside the gene matches: 7. This clonotype came up a few times. Its antigen is still unknown. The specimen comprised PBMCs, sampled 21 days after the first yellow fever vaccination. This receptor was obtained from a man aged 18 to 30 who received the YFV17D yellow fever vaccine. This sequence joins TRBV12-3 or TRBV12-4 and TRBJ2-3, with 9 bases aligning to TRBD1. The CDR3 DNA sequence: TGTGCCAGCAGTTATGGGGACAGGGACCTCACAGATACGCAGTATTTT. Translating it yields CASSYGDRDLTDTQYF.